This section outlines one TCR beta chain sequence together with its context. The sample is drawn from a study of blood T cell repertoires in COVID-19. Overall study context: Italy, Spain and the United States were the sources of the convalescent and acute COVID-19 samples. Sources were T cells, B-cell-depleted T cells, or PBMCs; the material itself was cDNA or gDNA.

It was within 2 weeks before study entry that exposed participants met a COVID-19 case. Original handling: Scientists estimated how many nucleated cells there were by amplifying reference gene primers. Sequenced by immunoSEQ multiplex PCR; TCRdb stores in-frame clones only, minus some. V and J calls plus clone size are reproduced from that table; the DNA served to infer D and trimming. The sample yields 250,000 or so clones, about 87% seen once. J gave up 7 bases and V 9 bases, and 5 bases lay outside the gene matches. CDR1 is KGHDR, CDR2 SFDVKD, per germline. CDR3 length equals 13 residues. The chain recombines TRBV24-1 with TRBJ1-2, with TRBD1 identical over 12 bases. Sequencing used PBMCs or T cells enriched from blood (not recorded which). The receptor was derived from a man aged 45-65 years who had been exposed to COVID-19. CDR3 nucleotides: TGTGCCACCCAGGGACAGGGGGCTTCTGGCTACACCTTC. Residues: CATQGQGASGYTF.